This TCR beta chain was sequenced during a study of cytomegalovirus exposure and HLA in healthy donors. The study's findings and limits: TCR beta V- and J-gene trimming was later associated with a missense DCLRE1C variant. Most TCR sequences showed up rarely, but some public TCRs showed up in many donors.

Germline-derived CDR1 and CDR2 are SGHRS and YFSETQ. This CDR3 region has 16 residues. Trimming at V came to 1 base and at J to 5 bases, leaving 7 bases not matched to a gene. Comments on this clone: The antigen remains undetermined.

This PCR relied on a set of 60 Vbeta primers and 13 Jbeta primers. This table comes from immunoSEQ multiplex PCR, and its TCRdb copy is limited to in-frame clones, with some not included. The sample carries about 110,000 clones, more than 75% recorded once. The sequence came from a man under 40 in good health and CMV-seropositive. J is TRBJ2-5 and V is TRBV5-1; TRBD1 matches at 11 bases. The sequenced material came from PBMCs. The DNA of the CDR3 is TGCGCCAGCAGCTTGATAGGACAGGGGGCGGTCGAGACCCAGTACTTC. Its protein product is CASSLIGQGAVETQYF.